A selection of T cell receptor beta chains follows, all from one sample in a study of blood T cell repertoires in COVID-19. Some clones are missing from TCRdb's copy, which holds only in-frame ones; the method was immunoSEQ multiplex PCR. The data show about 28,000 clones, roughly 90% seen once. Sample: peripheral blood. The receptors come from a human donor in a cohort sampled during active COVID-19. The conserved cysteine and the conserved F or W are not part of the CDR3 here. The order of the fields is J gene, V gene, CDR3 protein.

TRBJ2-7 | TRBV5-5 | ASRTGTGAYEQY
TRBJ2-3 | TRBV15 | ATSSPLASTDTQY
TRBJ2-3 | TRBV15 | ATSRASGGADTQY
TRBJ1-4 | TRBV19 | ASRDNANEKLF
TRBJ1-2 | TRBV27 | ASSLSRQGFFGYT
TRBJ1-6 | TRBV30 | AWSVSRTVYNSPLH
TRBJ1-1 | TRBV7-8 | ASSLGQNTEAF
TRBJ1-1 | TRBV9 | ASSVADLNTEAF
TRBJ1-5 | TRBV5-1 | ASSTSGTGGNQPQH
TRBJ2-5 | TRBV9 | ASSVQAGGETQY
TRBJ1-5 | TRBV20-1 | SASWAGDLNQPQH
TRBJ1-4 | TRBV4-1 | ASSRGPGEKLF
TRBJ2-1 | TRBV7-7 | ASSTGTGGWDEQF
TRBJ1-2 | TRBV2 | ASSPLNRNYGYT
TRBJ1-4 | TRBV7-9 | ASSMTATNEKLF
TRBJ1-1 | TRBV6-5 | ASNPQGRPEAF
TRBJ1-5 | TRBV11-2 | ASNPGQGEDQPQH
TRBJ2-5 | TRBV5-5 | ASSLATSGDETQY
TRBJ2-5 | TRBV9 | ASSANSAKETQY
TRBJ1-5 | TRBV7-2 | ASSFSGQGSQPQH
TRBJ2-2 | TRBV6-4 | ASSEGDTGELF
TRBJ2-6 | TRBV5-3 | ARSSQGLAGANVLT
TRBJ1-2 | TRBV29-1 | SVVLSGDYGYT
TRBJ2-7 | TRBV19 | ASSPGQSYEQY
TRBJ2-3 | TRBV10-2 | ASSELAGDQDTQY
TRBJ1-2 | TRBV4-2 | ASSPGQGAMDGYT
TRBJ2-2 | TRBV30 | AWSTTGSTGELF
TRBJ1-2 | TRBV3-1/TRBV3-2 | ASSQETNYGYT
TRBJ1-2 | TRBV25-1 | ASSEGGVWGYT
TRBJ2-7 | TRBV12-5 | ASGQRYEQY
TRBJ1-4 | TRBV3-1/TRBV3-2 | ASSQGSEDEKLF
TRBJ2-7 | TRBV5-4 | ASSWGQGGSYEQY
TRBJ1-6 | TRBV9 | ASSQSGGSHSPLH
TRBJ2-5 | TRBV9 | ASSVGGGPQETQY
TRBJ2-7 | TRBV9 | ASSVAWTGAPYEQY